What follows are 12 T cell receptor beta chains derived from one specimen sequenced in a study of blood T cells in healthy people across ages. A second about 6 to 11 cycle PCR used barcoded and J-beta primers. TCRdb re-derived calls from the 5' RACE reads in MiXCR, one entry per CDR3 protein. The repertoire consists of hundreds of thousands of distinct CDR3 sequences, with 35% to 40% occurring once and the leading ten covering under 15%. The material sequenced was blood. The receptor source for this set is a young man in good health.

This clonotype was counted many times. V gene TRBV12-3 or TRBV12-4 combines with J gene TRBJ1-1; 9 nucleotides line up with TRBD1. The length of the CDR3 is 15 residues. V lost 5 bases, J lost 6 bases, and 10 bases stayed unmatched. CDR3 sequence (DNA): TGTGCCAGCAGTCCCGGCGGGACAGGGTTGGCTGAAGCTTTCTTT. This translates into CASSPGGTGLAEAFF.

The chain carries TRBV18 and TRBJ1-2, with D uncertain. Trimming shortened V by 2 bases and J by 6 bases, and 13 bases separated the two germline ends. The CDR3 is 14 residues long. Germline V gives CDR1 KGHSH, CDR2 LQKENI. The DNA of the CDR3 is TGTGCCAGCTCACCAGGGTTCGGCTATGATGGCTACACCTTC. Protein sequence: CASSPGFGYDGYTF.

The chain links TRBV6-2 or TRBV6-3 to TRBJ1-5; perhaps TRBD1 as D (5 bases). The V end lost 2 bases, the J end lost 5 bases, and 10 bases lay between the germline ends. CDR3 length: 14 amino acids. Germline loops: CDR1 MNHEY, CDR2 SVGEGT. The CDR3 is CASSYTQVDQPQHF. The CDR3 DNA is TGTGCCAGCAGTTACACACAGGTGGATCAGCCCCAGCATTTT.

This clonotype was seen only a few times. CDR3 in amino acids: CASSQATSGVNNEQYF. The CDR3 DNA reads TGTGCCAGCAGCCAAGCTACTAGCGGGGTCAACAATGAGCAGTACTTC. The chain employs TRBV4-2 and TRBJ2-7, with 10 positions matching TRBD2. Trimming cost V 1 base and J 7 bases; bases outside gene matches: 10. There are 16 residues in the CDR3. CDR1 is LGHNA and CDR2 is YNFKEQ in the germline V gene.

Comments on this clonotype: With a much larger clone just one base away, this may be a read error. This chain joins TRBV5-6 and TRBJ2-1; D is perhaps TRBD1 or TRBD2 (5 bases each). The CDR3 has 13 residues. V was clipped by 4 bases and J by 9 bases, with 14 bases between them. Germline lookup yields CDR1 SGHDT and CDR2 YYEEEE. CDR3 in DNA: TGTGCCAGCAGCGTGGTTGGGGCGGGTGAGCAGTTCTTC. This sequence encodes CASSVVGAGEQFF.

In this sample, this clonotype turned up a few times. The V and J genes are TRBV24-1 and TRBJ2-6; weak D call: TRBD1 (6 bases). This CDR3 spans 14 amino acids. V lost 4 bases to trimming and J lost 13 bases, with 16 bases between them. Germline values: CDR1 KGHDR, CDR2 SFDVKD. This CDR3 is CATSDADRQQVLTF. The CDR3 DNA reads TGTGCCACCAGTGACGCGGACAGACAGCAAGTCCTGACTTTC.

This sequence joins TRBV20-1 and TRBJ2-2, with TRBD1 matching 7 bases. The trim removed 7 bases at V and 3 bases at J, leaving 14 bases unmatched. CDR3 length: 16 amino acids. The V gene's germline CDR1 is DFQATT and CDR2 SNEGSKA (reference sequence). The CDR3 region has the DNA TGCAGTGTTGAAAACCGAGGGGGCAAATACACCGGGGAGCTGTTTTTT. Amino acid sequence: CSVENRGGKYTGELFF.

The chain is built from TRBV4-2 and TRBJ2-7; D might be TRBD1 (5 bases). This CDR3 region has 15 residues. The ends were cut back, 0 bases at V and 6 bases at J, with 15 bases in the middle. Germline V CDR1 and CDR2: LGHNA, YNFKEQ. The CDR3 region has the DNA TGTGCCAGCAGCCAAGATCCTGACAGCTTGGGCGAGCAGTACTTC. Amino acids: CASSQDPDSLGEQYF.

This rearrangement joins TRBV20-1 to TRBJ1-2; a possible D gene is TRBD1 (6 bases). CDR3 length: 14 residues. Germline lookup yields CDR1 DFQATT and CDR2 SNEGSKA (reference sequence). V was trimmed by 5 bases and J by 6 bases, leaving 19 bases between them. The CDR3 DNA is TGCAGTGCTCCGACTCTGGGGGACACTGATGGCTACACCTTC. Encoded protein: CSAPTLGDTDGYTF.

This clonotype turned up a few times. The V and J genes are TRBV6-4 and TRBJ2-2; TRBD1 is a possible D gene (6 bases). In germline, CDR1 is MRHNA, CDR2 SNTAGT. This CDR3 has 15 amino acids. The V gene lost 5 bases and the J gene lost 1 base, with 11 bases spanning the gap. DNA for the CDR3: TGTGCCAGCAGTCTCGAGGACAGGAACACCGGGGAGCTGTTTTTT. It translates to CASSLEDRNTGELFF.

The rearrangement uses TRBV15 and TRBJ2-5; D remains unclear. From germline, CDR1 is LNHNV and CDR2 YYDKDF (reference sequence). This CDR3 has 11 residues. Deletions cut 5 bases from V and 4 bases from J, with 5 bases between. The CDR3 here is CATSSGETQYF. The CDR3 DNA sequence: TGTGCCACCAGCTCCGGAGAGACCCAGTACTTC.

In DNA form, the CDR3 reads TGTGCCAGCAGTGTAATGGACAGGGTTACTGAAGCTTTCTTT. This gives the protein CASSVMDRVTEAFF. V is TRBV2 and J is TRBJ1-1; 8 bases are a match to TRBD1. Per germline, CDR1 SNHLY and CDR2 FYNNEI. The V and J ends lost 4 bases and 5 bases, in that order; junction bases with no gene match: 6. This CDR3 comprises 14 residues.